This T cell receptor beta chain was recorded in a study of blood T cell repertoires in COVID-19. Clones were sequenced by immunoSEQ multiplex PCR, and TCRdb holds only the in-frame ones, with some missing. This table holds roughly 190,000 clones, roughly 90% found once. Germline V CDR1 and CDR2: SEHNR, FQNEAQ (reference sequence). V was pared by 4 bases and J by 2 bases, with 2 bases of the junction left unmatched. The CDR3 extends over 15 amino acids. This rearrangement joins TRBV7-9 to TRBJ2-1, with 10 bases matching TRBD2. The receptor was isolated from a woman younger than 30 who had recovered from COVID-19. The specimen sequenced was PBMCs or T cells enriched from blood (not recorded which). DNA of the CDR3: TGTGCCAGCAGCTACGGACTAGCGGCCTACAATGAGCAGTTCTTC. Protein product: CASSYGLAAYNEQFF.